What follows are 20 T cell receptor beta chains derived from one specimen sequenced in a study. TCRdb passed the RT-PCR reads through MiXCR, listing each CDR3 protein once. Of about 680,000 distinct CDR3 sequences listed, 11% to 15% are singletons. The sample consisted of memory CD4+ T cells from blood. The origin of the receptors is a female donor in good health, serving as a healthy control.

Ten or more counts support this clonotype. This chain uses TRBV10-3 with TRBJ2-5; 9 positions agree with TRBD1. Germline assignment: CDR1 ENHRY and CDR2 SYGVKD. The junction had 22 bases not matched to a gene; V was cut back by 4 bases and J by 4 bases. The CDR3 has 20 residues. CDR3 sequence reads: CAISGKFTGTGSIVRETQYF. The CDR3 region has the DNA TGTGCCATCAGTGGAAAGTTTACCGGGACAGGGAGTATAGTGCGAGAGACCCAGTACTTC.

The chain employs TRBV20-1 and TRBJ1-1; D remains ambiguous. The CDR3 spans 13 residues. The germline gives CDR1 DFQATT, CDR2 SNEGSKA (reference sequence). Trimming cost V 0 bases and J 3 bases, with 8 bases left between them. DNA for the CDR3: TGCAGTGCTAGAGAAGATAAGTACACTGAAGCTTTCTTT. Amino acids: CSAREDKYTEAFF.

The V gene is TRBV6-6, the J gene TRBJ1-2; 8 nucleotides align to TRBD1. The CDR3 sequence is 16 residues long. V was pared by 6 bases and J by 3 bases, with 12 bases of the junction left unmatched. Germline lookup yields CDR1 MNHNY and CDR2 SVGAGI (reference sequence). The chain's CDR3 is CASSRQTTGDHYGYTF. CDR3 nucleotide sequence: TGTGCCAGCAGCCGCCAGACGACAGGGGACCACTATGGCTACACCTTC.

This clonotype was seen repeatedly, ten times or more. One end of the junction fails to match germline, which may point to a read error. The chain links TRBV28 to TRBJ2-5; D unresolved. CDR3 length: 14 residues. Germline CDR1 reads MDHEN; CDR2 reads SYDVKM. The CDR3 spells CASSLAGAQETQYF. In nucleotides, the CDR3 is TGCGCCAGCAGCTTGGCAGGAGCCCAAGAGACCCAGTACTTC.

This clonotype was counted at least ten times. The chain joins TRBV29-1 to TRBJ2-1; D is unclear. The V gene lost 6 bases and the J gene lost 6 bases, with 12 bases spanning the gap. CDR3 length: 12 residues. From germline, CDR1 is SQVTM and CDR2 ANQGSEA. For the CDR3, the DNA is TGCAGCGTCTTCGACCCCGGCAATGAGCAGTTCTTC. Translation: CSVFDPGNEQFF.

This clonotype was counted many times. The chain has TRBV20-1 and TRBJ2-3; 14 bases fit TRBD2. The CDR3 spans 16 residues. V was pared by 4 bases and J by 3 bases, with 6 bases of the junction left unmatched. Per the germline V gene, CDR1 is DFQATT and CDR2 is SNEGSKA (reference sequence). The CDR3 sequence: CSATGLAGVNTDTQYF. The CDR3 coding sequence is TGCAGTGCTACGGGACTAGCGGGAGTGAATACAGATACGCAGTATTTT.

Many counts were recorded for this clonotype. The genes are TRBV6-5 and TRBJ2-7; no firm D call. The CDR3 spans 11 residues. Germline V gene sequence: CDR1 MNHEY, CDR2 SVGAGI. V gave up 11 bases and J gave up 9 bases, with 17 bases separating them. CDR3 nucleotide sequence: TGTGCCGGCTCCTTCCCGGCGAGGCAGTACTTC. Encoded protein: CAGSFPARQYF.

V is TRBV18 and J is TRBJ2-7; D uncertain. The CDR3 is 14 residues long. The germline V gene encodes CDR1 KGHSH and CDR2 LQKENI. V gave up 5 bases and J gave up 2 bases, with 13 bases separating them. This chain's CDR3 is CASSSYKATYEQYF. CDR3 DNA sequence: TGTGCCAGCTCATCGTACAAGGCGACCTACGAGCAGTACTTC.

This clonotype was picked up a small number of times. The chain couples TRBV20-1 to TRBJ2-7, with TRBD2 matching over 8 bases. Looked up from germline, CDR1 is DFQATT and CDR2 is SNEGSKA (reference sequence). V was clipped by 4 bases and J by 3 bases; unmatched bases: 11. This CDR3 is built from 15 residues. CDR3 amino acids: CSATHTLAALYEQYF. CDR3 DNA: TGCAGTGCTACACATACACTAGCGGCACTCTACGAGCAGTACTTC.

A word on this clonotype: An end of the junction differs from the germline gene, which may be a read error. The chain employs TRBV5-1 and TRBJ2-2; TRBD1 matches at 9 bases. Germline CDR1 is SGHRS and CDR2 is YFSETQ. CDR3 length: 16 residues. The CDR3 loop reads CASSPGTGIDTEELFF. CDR3 nucleotide sequence: TGCGCCAGCAGCCCGGGGACAGGGATCGACACCGAGGAGCTGTTTTTT.

This clonotype was picked up many times. This chain uses TRBV6-2 or TRBV6-3 with TRBJ1-2; D may be TRBD1 (6 bases). Germline-derived CDR1 and CDR2 are MNHEY and SVGEGT. The V and J ends lost 5 bases and 5 bases respectively, with 9 bases between them. CDR3 length: 12 residues. The CDR3 DNA sequence: TGTGCCAGCAGTGAACAGGGTTATGGCTACACCTTC. The encoded protein is CASSEQGYGYTF.

The rearrangement uses TRBV12-3 or TRBV12-4 and TRBJ2-7, with 8 bases fitting TRBD2. J was trimmed by 3 bases and V by 6 bases; bases with no gene match: 10. The CDR3 sequence is 15 residues long. CDR3 DNA: TGTGCCAGCAGCCCCTATAGCGGGGTAGACTACGAGCAGTACTTC. The encoded protein is CASSPYSGVDYEQYF.

This clonotype was seen ten or more times. DNA for the CDR3: TGTGCCAGCAGTTTATCCCGAGACACCAATCAAGAGACCCAGTACTTC. It yields the protein CASSLSRDTNQETQYF. J is TRBJ2-5 and V is TRBV6-6; D is unresolved. The CDR3 consists of 16 residues. Trimming cost V 4 bases and J 2 bases, with 17 bases left between them. The germline V gene has CDR1 MNHNY and CDR2 SVGAGI (reference sequence).

This clonotype was observed a handful of times. The J gene is TRBJ2-5, the V gene TRBV10-3; D assignment may be TRBD1 or TRBD2 (5 bases each). The CDR3 spans 14 residues. CDR1 and CDR2 from the germline V gene are ENHRY and SYGVKD. V was shortened by 8 bases and J by 0 bases, with 13 bases between the two germline ends. CDR3 in amino acids: CAIPGPTYQETQYF. CDR3 bases: TGTGCCATCCCGGGACCGACGTACCAAGAGACCCAGTACTTC.

At least ten counts were recorded for this clonotype. The chain has TRBV20-1 and TRBJ2-1, with TRBD2 identical over 10 bases. CDR1 is DFQATT and CDR2 is SNEGSKA in the germline V gene (reference sequence). The CDR3 loop spans 15 amino acids. V trimming: 5 bases; J trimming: 4 bases; junction bases outside the gene matches: 8. CDR3 protein: CSALSGRNMYNEQFF. CDR3 bases: TGCAGTGCTCTTAGCGGGAGGAATATGTACAATGAGCAGTTCTTC.

The table lists this clonotype with many counts. The rearrangement uses TRBV29-1 and TRBJ1-1; TRBD1 matches at 8 bases. Germline-derived CDR1 and CDR2 are SQVTM and ANQGSEA. The V segment lost 5 bases and the J segment 0 bases; nucleotides outside the gene matches: 5. The CDR3 length is 14 residues. The CDR3 region has the DNA TGCAGCGTTCCCCAGGGGGCATTGAACACTGAAGCTTTCTTT. It encodes CSVPQGALNTEAFF.

This clonotype was found a few times. The chain combines TRBV5-1 with TRBJ1-2; TRBD1 aligns across 10 bases. The V gene end was trimmed by 0 bases and the J gene end by 4 bases; junction bases not matched to a gene: 6. This CDR3 region has 16 residues. Germline V lookup: CDR1 SGHRS, CDR2 YFSETQ. The CDR3 region is CASSLGLGQGSYGYTF. The CDR3, as DNA: TGCGCCAGCAGCTTGGGCTTGGGACAGGGGAGCTATGGCTACACCTTC.

The V call is TRBV7-9, the J call TRBJ2-1; a possible D gene is TRBD2 (5 bases). The germline V gene encodes CDR1 SEHNR and CDR2 FQNEAQ (reference sequence). The V end lost 1 base, the J end lost 7 bases, and 11 bases lay between the germline ends. This CDR3 is built from 14 residues. The chain's CDR3 is CASSLELLGNEQFF. The CDR3 DNA reads as TGTGCCAGCAGCTTAGAGCTACTAGGGAATGAGCAGTTCTTC.

This clonotype was found a few times. CDR3 nucleotides: TGTGCCAGCGGACCGGGGGGGATAGCCAAAAACATTCAGTACTTC. It is translated as CASGPGGIAKNIQYF. The chain joins TRBV28 to TRBJ2-4, with 8 bases fitting TRBD2. The CDR3 is 15 amino acids. The V gene's germline CDR1 is MDHEN and CDR2 SYDVKM. V lost 8 bases, J lost 0 bases, and 6 bases stayed unmatched.

CDR3 protein: CASSRGAIGNQPQHF. The CDR3 bases are TGTGCCAGCAGTCGGGGGGCAATCGGCAATCAGCCCCAGCATTTT. This sequence joins TRBV6-2 or TRBV6-3 and TRBJ1-5, with a weak D call TRBD1 (6 bases). This CDR3 contains 15 residues. The V gene's germline CDR1 is MNHEY and CDR2 SVGEGT. V was cut by 5 bases and J by 2 bases, with 13 bases left in between.